This passage covers 27 T cell receptor beta chains from one sample sequenced in a study of T cells in Graves' hyperthyroidism and ophthalmopathy. What was amplified from RNA transcripts were TCR beta CDR3 regions. TCR CDR3 underwent first-round RT-PCR with the HTBI primer set. TCRdb itself ran the multiplex PCR reads through MiXCR, one entry per CDR3 protein. The sample consists of a few hundred thousand distinct CDR3 sequences, approximately 15% of them appearing once. What was sequenced was blood. Receptors originate from a woman aged 40 to 55 with Graves' hyperthyroidism.

The sample holds many counts of this clonotype. The rearrangement uses TRBV2 and TRBJ1-4; possibly TRBD1 for D (6 bases). Germline V lookup: CDR1 SNHLY, CDR2 FYNNEI. The CDR3 runs to 13 residues. V dropped 8 bases and J dropped 8 bases, with 15 bases sitting between them. In DNA, the CDR3 is TGTGCCAGCTTGAGGGAAACAGGGGAAAAACTGTTTTTT. Protein: CASLRETGEKLFF.

This clonotype was seen many times. V usage is TRBV29-1 and J usage is TRBJ2-7; no clear D gene. The germline gives CDR1 SQVTM, CDR2 ANQGSEA. Deletions cut 6 bases from V and 0 bases from J, with 12 bases between. CDR3 length equals 13 residues. This chain's CDR3 is CSVVKVNSYEQYF. CDR3 nucleotides: TGCAGCGTGGTCAAGGTCAACTCCTACGAGCAGTACTTC.

This clonotype showed up many times. The CDR3 DNA sequence: TGTGCCAGCAGCATCGACAGTTCACCTAATGAAAAACTGTTTTTT. Protein sequence: CASSIDSSPNEKLFF. This chain connects TRBV7-2 to TRBJ1-4; D possibly corresponds to TRBD1 (5 bases). V lost 5 bases and J lost 3, with 13 bases in between. CDR1 and CDR2 from the germline V gene are SGHTA and FQGNSA. The CDR3 runs 15 residues. Full variable domain (outside the CDR3, taken from reference TRBV7-2 and TRBJ1-4): GAGVSQSPSNKVTEKGKDVELRCDPISGHTALYWYRQSLGQGLEFLIYFQGNSAPDKSGLPSDRFSAERTGGSVSTLTIQRTQQEDSAVYLCASSIDSSPNEKLFFGSGTQLSVL.

This clonotype occurred many times. The rearrangement links TRBV20-1 to TRBJ1-1; no firm D call. Germline V gene data show CDR1 as DFQATT and CDR2 as SNEGSKA (reference sequence). Trimming stripped 3 bases from V and 1 base from J, with 6 bases between. The CDR3 runs to 12 residues. The CDR3 region is CSARVENTEAFF. The CDR3 DNA reads TGCAGTGCTAGGGTAGAGAACACTGAAGCTTTCTTT.

There are many counts of this clonotype. The chain carries TRBV7-8 and TRBJ1-1; possibly TRBD1 for D (6 bases). The CDR3 consists of 16 residues. Deletions cut 1 base from V and 1 base from J, with 13 bases between. The germline gives CDR1 SGHVS, CDR2 FQNEAQ. The CDR3 nucleotides are TGTGCCAGCAGCTTAGTTTTCGGGACACCGAACACTGAAGCTTTCTTT. Encoded protein: CASSLVFGTPNTEAFF. Full variable domain (missing parts from reference TRBV7-8 and TRBJ1-1): GAGVSQSPRYKVAKRGQDVALRCDPISGHVSLFWYQQALGQGPEFLTYFQNEAQLDKSGLPSDRFFAERPEGSVSTLKIQRTQQEDSAVYLCASSLVFGTPNTEAFFGQGTRLTVV.

This clonotype was seen more than once but under ten times. The chain uses TRBV6-1 and TRBJ1-5; D gene uncertain. This CDR3 has 12 residues. Trimming took 6 bases from V and 9 from J, leaving 12 bases between them. Per germline, CDR1 MNHNS and CDR2 SASEGT. The CDR3 nucleotides are TGTGCCAGCAGGGCCAAACTCCTGCCCCAGCATTTT. Protein product: CASRAKLLPQHF.

This clonotype was counted at least ten times. V is TRBV27 and J is TRBJ2-7; TRBD2 agrees at 8 bases. Looked up from germline, CDR1 is MNHEY and CDR2 is SMNVEV (reference sequence). The CDR3 loop spans 15 amino acids. The V gene end was trimmed by 6 bases and the J gene end by 4 bases; junction bases not matched to a gene: 11. CDR3 sequence reads: CASSKGPAGVYEQYF. CDR3 coding DNA: TGTGCCAGCAGCAAGGGTCCAGCGGGAGTTTACGAGCAGTACTTC.

This clonotype was counted many times. The chain recombines TRBV5-6 with TRBJ2-7; D gene ambiguous. Trimming took 0 bases from V and 3 from J, leaving 10 bases between them. CDR1 is SGHDT and CDR2 is YYEEEE in the germline V gene. The CDR3 totals 14 residues. CDR3 nucleotide sequence: TGTGCCAGCAGCTTGGCCGACAAAAACTACGAGCAGTACTTC. It specifies CASSLADKNYEQYF.

The sample holds many counts of this clonotype. The CDR3 loop reads CASGRALEQYF. The CDR3 DNA follows: TGTGCCAGCGGCCGGGCGTTGGAGCAGTACTTC. The J gene is TRBJ2-7, the V gene TRBV27, with D unclear. The length of the CDR3 is 11 residues. The V end was cut by 8 bases, the J end by 7 bases, with 12 bases between. Germline CDR1 and CDR2: MNHEY and SMNVEV (reference sequence).

This clonotype was found many times. The chain joins TRBV3-1 to TRBJ2-1; D is ambiguous. The CDR3 spans 17 residues. V lost 0 bases, J lost 0 bases, and 12 bases lay in between. Germline V CDR1 and CDR2: LGHDT, YNNKEL (reference sequence). The CDR3 protein is CASSQEILSISYNEQFF. CDR3 DNA sequence: TGTGCCAGCAGCCAAGAGATCCTTAGCATCTCCTACAATGAGCAGTTCTTC.

This clonotype was found many times. This chain connects TRBV28 to TRBJ2-5; D may be TRBD1 (5 bases). The V gene lost 2 bases and the J gene lost 2 bases, with 12 bases spanning the gap. The germline gives CDR1 MDHEN, CDR2 SYDVKM. The CDR3 extends over 15 amino acids. The CDR3 is CASSLVIQAQETQYF. The CDR3 nucleotides read TGTGCCAGCAGTTTAGTCATACAGGCGCAAGAGACCCAGTACTTC.

Remarks on this clonotype: A read error may explain this, as a much larger clone is one base away. V is TRBV12-3 or TRBV12-4 and J is TRBJ2-7; D is unresolved. Trimming pared 0 bases from V and 7 bases from J, leaving 13 bases between. The CDR3 covers 14 residues. The CDR3 is CASSLATESWEQYF. For the CDR3, the DNA is TGTGCCAGCAGTTTAGCGACGGAATCCTGGGAGCAGTACTTC.

This chain connects TRBV15 to TRBJ1-2; D is perhaps TRBD1 (5 bases). Trimming stripped 6 bases from V and 6 bases from J, with 17 bases between. Germline V lookup: CDR1 LNHNV, CDR2 YYDKDF (reference sequence). This CDR3 comprises 14 residues. For the CDR3, the DNA is TGTGCCACCAGGCCGACAGAGACAGCTCATGGCTACACCTTC. This codes for CATRPTETAHGYTF.

Ten or more counts support this clonotype. The chain recombines TRBV30 with TRBJ1-1; D not resolved. The CDR3 is 13 amino acids. V gave up 2 bases and J gave up 2 bases, with 9 bases separating them. From germline, CDR1 is GTSNPN and CDR2 SVGIG (reference sequence). The CDR3 DNA sequence: TGTGCCTGGAGTCTGGCCATTAACACTGAAGCTTTCTTT. Its translation is CAWSLAINTEAFF.

Many counts were recorded for this clonotype. The chain has TRBV5-8 and TRBJ1-1, with TRBD1 matching over 9 bases. This CDR3 contains 13 residues. The V and J ends lost 4 bases and 8 bases, in that order; junction bases with no gene match: 6. Germline CDR1 and CDR2: SGHTS and YDEGEE. The CDR3 protein is CASSPRTGEEAFF. The CDR3, as DNA: TGTGCCAGCAGCCCACGGACAGGGGAAGAAGCTTTCTTT.

The chain has TRBV28 and TRBJ1-5, with a tentative D call TRBD1 (5 bases). This CDR3 has 15 amino acids. From germline, CDR1 is MDHEN and CDR2 SYDVKM. The V and J ends lost 4 bases and 5 bases respectively, with 15 bases between them. The DNA of the CDR3 is TGTGCCAGCAGTTGGGGAGGGGCGAGGGATCAGCCCCAGCATTTT. This translates into CASSWGGARDQPQHF. The whole variable domain, filled in from reference TRBV28 and TRBJ1-5, reads DVKVTQSSRYLVKRTGEKVFLECVQDMDHENMFWYRQDPGLGLRLIYFSYDVKMKEKGDIPEGYSVSREKKERFSLILESASTNQTSMYLCASSWGGARDQPQHFGDGTRLSIL.

This clonotype was detected many times. V gene TRBV12-3 or TRBV12-4 combines with J gene TRBJ1-2, with D hard to call. V shed 3 bases and J shed 0 bases, with 20 bases lying between them. CDR3 size: 18 residues. The CDR3 sequence is CASSFWGMENPANYGYTF. Written as DNA, the CDR3 is TGTGCCAGCAGTTTTTGGGGTATGGAGAACCCGGCTAACTATGGCTACACCTTC.

The J gene is TRBJ2-7, the V gene TRBV6-2 or TRBV6-3, with 7 bases lining up with TRBD1. The CDR3 has 13 amino acids. V lost 6 bases and J lost 3; bases outside the gene matches: 5. Germline assignment: CDR1 MNHEY and CDR2 SVGEGT. Written as DNA, the CDR3 is TGTGCCAGCAGCCGATGGGACAGCTACGAGCAGTACTTC. It translates to CASSRWDSYEQYF.

This clonotype was detected only once. This may come from a read error, since a much larger clone is one base off. This rearrangement joins TRBV12-3 or TRBV12-4 to TRBJ1-1; tentative D call: TRBD1 (5 bases). There are 15 residues in the CDR3. The CDR3 nucleotides are TGTGCCGGCAGTTTAGGGGAGGGCCTGAACACTGAAGCTTTCTTT. This sequence encodes CAGSLGEGLNTEAFF.

The sample holds a few counts of this clonotype. The gene calls are TRBV5-1 and TRBJ2-3; 8 bases match TRBD2. This CDR3 contains 16 residues. V shed 0 bases, J shed 4 bases, and the junction held 7 bases outside the gene matches. Germline V gene lookup returns CDR1 SGHRS and CDR2 YFSETQ. The CDR3 region is CASSLAPGGGPDTQYF. Here the CDR3 DNA reads TGCGCCAGCAGCTTGGCTCCCGGGGGGGGGCCAGATACGCAGTATTTT.

This clonotype was counted many times. The rearrangement uses TRBV12-3 or TRBV12-4 and TRBJ2-1; 10 nucleotides agree with TRBD2. V dropped 5 bases and J dropped 6; count of bases not matched to a gene: 7. The CDR3 consists of 15 residues. In nucleotides, the CDR3 is TGTGCCAGCAGTAGAGCTAGCGGGAGCGTCAATGAGCAGTTCTTC. Protein: CASSRASGSVNEQFF.

This clonotype was observed many times. The rearrangement links TRBV7-3 to TRBJ2-1; perhaps TRBD2 as D (6 bases). Trimming pared 4 bases from V and 6 bases from J, leaving 19 bases between. There are 16 residues in the CDR3. Germline values: CDR1 SGHTA, CDR2 FQGTGA. In nucleotides, the CDR3 is TGTGCCAGCAGCTCTGGCGGGGATTTAGCGTCCAATGAGCAGTTCTTC. Translating it yields CASSSGGDLASNEQFF.

The V call is TRBV9, the J call TRBJ1-3, with D unresolved. The V gene's germline CDR1 is SGDLS and CDR2 YYNGEE. Trimming removed 0 bases from V and 3 bases from J, with 7 bases in between. This CDR3 contains 14 residues. CDR3 sequence: CASSVAGNGNTIYF. CDR3 nucleotides: TGTGCCAGCAGCGTAGCGGGTAATGGAAACACCATATATTTT.

This clonotype has ten or more counts. The gene calls are TRBV30 and TRBJ2-5; TRBD1 agrees at 9 bases. J gave up 1 base and V 2 bases, and 5 bases lay outside the gene matches. The germline CDR1 and CDR2 sequences are GTSNPN and SVGIG (reference sequence). The CDR3 spans 15 residues. CDR3 loop: CAWSFDRGFQETQYF. Here the CDR3 DNA reads TGTGCCTGGAGTTTCGACAGGGGGTTCCAAGAGACCCAGTACTTC.

The table lists this clonotype with a few counts. The J gene is TRBJ2-5, the V gene TRBV6-1; TRBD2 is a possible D gene (6 bases). The CDR3 is 15 amino acids. V was clipped by 6 bases and J by 1 base, with 15 bases between them. Germline CDR1 reads MNHNS; CDR2 reads SASEGT. The DNA of the CDR3 is TGTGCCAGCAGGAACTTGGGGGGAGGCCAAGAGACCCAGTACTTC. The encoded protein is CASRNLGGGQETQYF.

The chain employs TRBV7-3 and TRBJ1-1, with TRBD1 as a possible D gene (5 bases). The V gene's germline CDR1 is SGHTA and CDR2 FQGTGA. CDR3 length: 13 amino acids. Trimming shortened V by 5 bases and J by 6 bases, and 13 bases separated the two germline ends. CDR3: CASSPAGGAEAFF. The DNA for the CDR3 is TGTGCCAGCAGCCCCGCTGGGGGGGCTGAAGCTTTCTTT.

This clonotype was seen a few times. This chain uses TRBV4-1 with TRBJ2-1, with 8 bases aligning to TRBD2. The CDR3 has 17 amino acids. V dropped 1 base and J dropped 0; count of bases not matched to a gene: 5. Germline assignment: CDR1 MGHRA and CDR2 YSYEKL. CDR3 in DNA: TGCGCCAGCAGCCAAGGACTAGCGACTAGCTCCTACAATGAGCAGTTCTTC. It encodes CASSQGLATSSYNEQFF.